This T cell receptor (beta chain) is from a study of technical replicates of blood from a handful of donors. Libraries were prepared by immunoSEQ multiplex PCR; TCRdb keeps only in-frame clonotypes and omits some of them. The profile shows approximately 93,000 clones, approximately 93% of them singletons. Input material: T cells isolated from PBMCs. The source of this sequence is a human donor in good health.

In DNA form, the CDR3 reads TGTGCCAGCTCACCAGGGGCTCTAGGAAACACCATATATTTT. Residues: CASSPGALGNTIYF. The chain is built from TRBV18 and TRBJ1-3; tentatively, D is TRBD1 (5 bases). The CDR3 spans 14 residues. Trimming removed 2 bases from V and 4 bases from J, with 9 bases in between. Germline loops: CDR1 KGHSH, CDR2 LQKENI. The full variable domain, rest sourced from reference TRBV18 and TRBJ1-3, is NAGVMQNPRHLVRRRGQEARLRCSPMKGHSHVYWYRQLPEEGLKFMVYLQKENIIDESGMPKERFSAEFPKEGPSILRIQQVVRGDSAAYFCASSPGALGNTIYFGEGSWLTVV.